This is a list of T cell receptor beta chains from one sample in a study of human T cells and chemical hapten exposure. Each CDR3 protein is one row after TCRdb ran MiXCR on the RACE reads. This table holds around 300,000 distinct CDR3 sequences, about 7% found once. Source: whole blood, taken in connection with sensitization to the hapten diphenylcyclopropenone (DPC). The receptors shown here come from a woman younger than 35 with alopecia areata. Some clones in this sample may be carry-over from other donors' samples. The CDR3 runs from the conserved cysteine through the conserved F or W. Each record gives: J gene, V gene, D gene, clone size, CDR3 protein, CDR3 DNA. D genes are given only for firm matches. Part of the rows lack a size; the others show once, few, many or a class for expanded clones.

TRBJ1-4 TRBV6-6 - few CASSPRDKANEKLFF TGTGCCAGCAGTCCCCGGGACAAAGCGAATGAAAAACTGTTTTTT
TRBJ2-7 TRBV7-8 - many CASSTGLSPDEQYF TGTGCCAGCAGCACGGGACTCTCTCCTGACGAGCAGTACTTC
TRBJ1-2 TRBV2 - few CASSEEVVAWDGYTF TGTGCCAGCAGTGAGGAGGTCGTCGCTTGGGATGGCTACACCTTC
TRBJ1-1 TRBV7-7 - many CASSLVRGTEAFF TGTGCTAGCAGCTTAGTCCGGGGTACTGAAGCTTTCTTT
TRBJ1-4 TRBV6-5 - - CATTLRGGEKLFF TGTGCCACCACCCTTCGGGGGGGGGAAAAACTGTTTTTT
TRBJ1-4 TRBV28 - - CASSLASFNEKLFF TGTGCCAGCAGTTTGGCCAGTTTTAATGAAAAACTGTTTTTT
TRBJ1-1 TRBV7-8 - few CASSSETRGTEAFF TGTGCCAGCAGCTCAGAAACGCGGGGCACTGAAGCTTTCTTT
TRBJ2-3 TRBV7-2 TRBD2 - CASSQIAGSTDTQYF TGTGCCAGCAGCCAAATAGCGGGAAGCACAGATACGCAGTATTTT
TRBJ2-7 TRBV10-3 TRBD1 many CAISGRDRGIYEQYF TGTGCCATCAGTGGAAGGGACAGGGGGATCTACGAGCAGTACTTC
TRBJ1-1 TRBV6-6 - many CASSYSSEAFF TGTGCCAGCAGTTACTCCTCTGAAGCTTTCTTT
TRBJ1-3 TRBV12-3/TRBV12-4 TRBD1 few CASILGTGRLDTIYF TGTGCCAGCATCCTCGGGACAGGGAGGTTAGACACCATATATTTT
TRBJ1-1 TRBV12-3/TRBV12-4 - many CASSGALNTEAFF TGTGCCAGCAGTGGGGCCCTGAACACTGAAGCTTTCTTT
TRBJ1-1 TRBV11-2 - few CASSSPRRGPEAFF TGTGCCAGCAGCTCCCCCCGTCGGGGGCCAGAAGCTTTCTTT
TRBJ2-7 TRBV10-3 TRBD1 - CAIQPSSDRGREQYF TGTGCCATCCAACCCTCTTCGGACAGGGGGCGTGAGCAGTACTTC
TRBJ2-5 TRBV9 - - CASSVDPSGTQYF TGTGCCAGCAGCGTGGACCCATCGGGGACCCAGTACTTC
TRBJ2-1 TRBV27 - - CASSLNGGGEQFF TGTGCCAGCAGTTTAAACGGGGGCGGGGAGCAGTTCTTC
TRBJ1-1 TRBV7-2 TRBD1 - CASTRDRPTNTEAFF TGTGCCAGCACCAGGGACAGGCCTACGAACACTGAAGCTTTCTTT
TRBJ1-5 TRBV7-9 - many CASSFDRMGQPQHF TGTGCCAGCAGCTTCGATCGGATGGGTCAGCCCCAGCATTTT
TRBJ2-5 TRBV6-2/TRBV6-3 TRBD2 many CASSYSGTSRTQYF TGTGCCAGCAGTTACTCTGGGACTAGCAGGACCCAGTACTTC
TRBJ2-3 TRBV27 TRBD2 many CASSFWRGGTDTQYF TGTGCCAGCAGTTTTTGGCGGGGGGGCACAGATACGCAGTATTTT
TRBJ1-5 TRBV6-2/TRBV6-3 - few CASRETGNNQPQHF TGTGCCAGCAGAGAGACAGGAAACAATCAGCCCCAGCATTTT
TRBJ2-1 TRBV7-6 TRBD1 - CASSPRTGGSYNEQFF TGTGCCAGCAGCCCCCGGACAGGGGGCTCCTACAATGAGCAGTTCTTC
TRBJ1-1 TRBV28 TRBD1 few CASSTPGEGATEAFF TGTGCCAGCAGTACCCCGGGGGAGGGGGCCACTGAAGCTTTCTTT
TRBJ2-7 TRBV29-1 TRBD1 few CSVIGRSGGGNEQYF TGCAGCGTTATTGGGCGTTCAGGGGGCGGGAACGAGCAGTACTTC
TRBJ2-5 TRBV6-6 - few CASSRDVGETQYF TGTGCCAGCAGTCGGGATGTTGGAGAGACCCAGTACTTC
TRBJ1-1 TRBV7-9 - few CASSSSRLQGGTEAFF TGTGCCAGCAGCTCCAGTCGGCTACAGGGTGGCACTGAAGCTTTCTTT
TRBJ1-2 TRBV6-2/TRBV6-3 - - CASSRQENYGYTF TGTGCCAGCAGTCGACAGGAGAACTATGGCTACACCTTC
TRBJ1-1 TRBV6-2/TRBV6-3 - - CASSYFNTEAFF TGTGCCAGCAGTTACTTTAACACTGAAGCTTTCTTT
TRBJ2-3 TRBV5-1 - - CASSLVGSRDTQYF TGCGCCAGCAGCTTGGTTGGTTCCAGGGATACGCAGTATTTT
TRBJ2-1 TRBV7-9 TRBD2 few CASSLSGGQVLWEQFF TGTGCCAGCAGCTTAAGCGGGGGGCAGGTATTATGGGAGCAGTTCTTC
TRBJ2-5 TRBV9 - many CASSPRLAGETQYF TGTGCCAGCAGCCCCCGTCTGGCGGGGGAGACCCAGTACTTC
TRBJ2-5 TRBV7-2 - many CASSLVARGQETQYF TGTGCCAGCAGCTTAGTGGCTCGCGGCCAAGAGACCCAGTACTTC
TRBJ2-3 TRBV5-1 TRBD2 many CASQLGGLATDTQYF TGCGCCAGCCAGCTTGGAGGACTAGCAACAGATACGCAGTATTTT
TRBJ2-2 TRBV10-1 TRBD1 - CASSESKDRMNTWELFF TGCGCCAGCAGTGAGTCGAAGGACAGGATGAACACCTGGGAGCTGTTTTTT
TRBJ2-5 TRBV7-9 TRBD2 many CASSLVLAGKETQYF TGTGCCAGCAGCTTAGTACTAGCGGGGAAAGAGACCCAGTACTTC
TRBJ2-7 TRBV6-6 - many CASSYSREYEQYF TGTGCCAGCAGTTACTCTCGGGAGTACGAGCAGTACTTC
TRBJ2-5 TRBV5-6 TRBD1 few CASSSWTGWEETQYF TGTGCCAGCAGCTCATGGACAGGGTGGGAAGAGACCCAGTACTTC
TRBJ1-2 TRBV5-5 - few CASSLGEDYGYTF TGTGCCAGCAGCTTGGGGGAGGACTATGGCTACACCTTC
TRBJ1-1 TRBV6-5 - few CASSRDPRTEAFF TGTGCCAGCAGTCGGGACCCGAGGACTGAAGCTTTCTTT
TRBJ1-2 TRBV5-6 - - CASSSLVSTGTGSYTF TGTGCCAGCAGCTCCCTTGTTTCCACCGGAACGGGGAGCTACACCTTC
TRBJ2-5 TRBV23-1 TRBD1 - CAASPGQGGETQYF TGCGCCGCCTCGCCGGGACAGGGAGGAGAGACCCAGTACTTC
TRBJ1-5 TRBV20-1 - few CSARPPGGRQPQHF TGCAGTGCTAGACCCCCGGGGGGACGTCAGCCCCAGCATTTT
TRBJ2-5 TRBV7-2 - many CASSLSGSGKETQYF TGTGCCAGCAGCTTATCGGGCAGTGGTAAAGAGACCCAGTACTTC
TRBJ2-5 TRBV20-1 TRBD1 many CSAETGGEETQYF TGCAGTGCAGAAACAGGGGGAGAGGAGACCCAGTACTTC
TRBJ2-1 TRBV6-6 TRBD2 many CASSKRVLAGANEQFF TGTGCCAGCAGTAAACGGGTGCTAGCGGGTGCCAATGAGCAGTTCTTC
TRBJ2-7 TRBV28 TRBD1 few CASSAWTGGYEQYF TGTGCCAGCAGCGCCTGGACAGGGGGCTACGAGCAGTACTTC
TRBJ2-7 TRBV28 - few CASSGEQVSNEQYF TGTGCCAGCAGTGGGGAGCAGGTATCGAACGAGCAGTACTTC
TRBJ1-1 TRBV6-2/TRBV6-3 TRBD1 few CASSLWTGGSEAFF TGTGCCAGCAGTTTGTGGACAGGCGGATCTGAAGCTTTCTTT
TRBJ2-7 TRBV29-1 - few CSVEDPSGTYEQYF TGCAGCGTTGAAGATCCCAGCGGTACCTACGAGCAGTACTTC
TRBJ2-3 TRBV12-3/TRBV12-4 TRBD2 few CASSIAGGLTDTQYF TGTGCCAGCAGTATAGCGGGGGGCCTCACAGATACGCAGTATTTT
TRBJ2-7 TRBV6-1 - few CASSEAGNSYEQYF TGTGCCAGCAGTGAGGCAGGAAACTCCTACGAGCAGTACTTC
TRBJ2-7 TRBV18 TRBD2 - CASSPPGLSGGTYEQYF TGTGCCAGCTCACCACCGGGCCTAAGCGGGGGTACCTACGAGCAGTACTTC
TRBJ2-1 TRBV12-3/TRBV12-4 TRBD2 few CASSLTSGGTYNEQFF TGTGCCAGCAGTTTAACTAGCGGGGGGACCTACAATGAGCAGTTCTTC
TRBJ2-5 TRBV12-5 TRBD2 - CASGLYSGVQETQYF TGTGCTAGTGGTTTGTACAGCGGGGTCCAAGAGACCCAGTACTTC
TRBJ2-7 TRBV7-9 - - CASSLAGGHNEQYF TGTGCCAGCAGCTTAGCGGGGGGCCATAACGAGCAGTACTTC